A single T cell receptor (beta chain) is shown here with its context. Its matching antigen is unknown. This CDR3 fails to terminate in the conserved phenylalanine or tryptophan, so it likely reflects a read error. The researchers obtained blood RNA from unsorted whole blood and also extracted germline DNA. Chronic HBV infection was present, with no prior treatment. The record originates from a study of tumor-infiltrating lymphocytes in primary liver carcinoma. Overall study: Participating patients were men and women between 30 and 69 years old. Study-level points and caveats: The top-250-clone fraction was significantly higher in tumors than in blood (p = 0.039). Bulk samples went unsorted, so CD4+ and CD8+ repertoires were not compared.

Starting material of 450 to 500 ng total RNA yielded TCR beta cDNA via a constant-region primer. Amplification in three nested multiplex PCR rounds with slightly modified ARM-PCR gave rise to TCR beta libraries. TRBV1-TRBV30 forward primers paired with a C-beta reverse primer drove the first two PCR rounds, roughly 9 cycles each. TCRdb recomputed calls from the multiplex PCR reads with MiXCR, one row per CDR3 protein. The sample has over 250,000 distinct CDR3 sequences; 58% are singletons. The CDR3 runs 16 residues. CDR1 is SQVTM, CDR2 ANQGSEA, per germline. Specimen: peripheral blood. The TCR was taken from a woman aged 25 to 39 with primary liver carcinoma and hepatitis B virus infection. The chain is built from TRBV29-1 and TRBJ2-4, with D possibly matching TRBD2 (6 bases). CDR3 in amino acids: CGVEMQGGKGKNIQYI. The CDR3 nucleotides are TGCGGCGTTGAAATGCAGGGCGGGAAGGGCAAAAACATTCAGTACATC.